This T cell receptor (beta chain) was identified in a study of cytomegalovirus exposure and HLA in healthy donors. General observations from the study: Cytomegalovirus-associated TCR beta chains were listed, numbering around 150. CMV serostatus was the sole immune exposure information available. An observed cluster of highly shared sequence variants was recorded as a likely sequencing artifact.

The PCR had 60 Vbeta and 13 Jbeta primers. Data came from immunoSEQ multiplex PCR; TCRdb stores just in-frame clones and leaves some out. The sample holds some 110,000 clones, about 70% seen once. Points on this clone: Antigen specificity is unknown. Other DNA sequences in this sample translate to the same CDR3.

V lost 6 bases to trimming and J lost 6 bases; unmatched junction nucleotides: 8. CDR1 is MNHEY, CDR2 SMNVEV, per germline (reference sequence). The CDR3 is 16 residues long. The J gene is TRBJ2-3, the V gene TRBV27, with TRBD2 matching 14 bases. The receptor was isolated from a young man in good health and CMV-seronegative. Sequencing used PBMCs. The CDR3 here is CASSPGTSGRRDTQYF. CDR3 bases: TGTGCCAGCAGCCCCGGGACTAGCGGGAGAAGGGATACGCAGTATTTT.